These T cell receptor beta chains were read from a single sample in a study of circulating tumor DNA in untreated peripheral T-cell lymphoma. The assay was immunoSEQ multiplex PCR, and TCRdb's table has in-frame clones only and misses some. The sample has fewer than 8,000 clones; under 80% are singletons. The material sequenced was tumor tissue. Receptors were obtained from a human donor with peripheral T-cell lymphoma. The CDR3 runs from the conserved cysteine through the conserved F or W. D genes are given only for firm matches. Expanded clones get a size class; other rows say once, few or many, or leave the size out.

DNA: TGTGCCAGCAGCCAAGGGGCAGGGGATCAGCCCCAGCATTTT
CDR3: CASSQGAGDQPQHF
length: 14
D: .
J: TRBJ1-5
V: TRBV14
size: few

DNA: TGCAGCGTATCCGGGACAGGTGAAAAACTGTTTTTT
CDR3: CSVSGTGEKLFF
length: 12
D: TRBD1
J: TRBJ1-4
V: TRBV29-1
size: medium-sized

DNA: TGTGCCAGCAGTGTGGGGCAGGCCCTAATCGCAGATACGCAGTATTTT
CDR3: CASSVGQALIADTQYF
length: 16
D: .
J: TRBJ2-3
V: TRBV25-1
size: few

DNA: TGTGCCAGCAGTCAACAGGGGACCTCTGAAAACACCATATATTTT
CDR3: CASSQQGTSENTIYF
length: 15
D: TRBD1
J: TRBJ1-3
V: TRBV11-3
size: few

DNA: TGTGCCAGCAGTTTGTTCGCGGGACATTACGAGCAGTACTTC
CDR3: CASSLFAGHYEQYF
length: 14
D: .
J: TRBJ2-7
V: TRBV28
size: once

DNA: TGTGCCAGTACCTCTCCAGCGGGAGTTGAGCAGTTCTTC
CDR3: CASTSPAGVEQFF
length: 13
D: TRBD2
J: TRBJ2-1
V: TRBV19
size: few

DNA: TGTGCCAGCAGCGTAGGACTAGCGGGAGTTTATGAGCAGTTCTTC
CDR3: CASSVGLAGVYEQFF
length: 15
D: TRBD2
J: TRBJ2-1
V: TRBV11-3
size: .

DNA: TGTGCCAGTCAAGTAGCGGGAAGGAACAATGAGCAGTTCTTC
CDR3: CASQVAGRNNEQFF
length: 14
D: TRBD2
J: TRBJ2-1
V: TRBV19
size: .

DNA: TGCAGCGTTGAAGATCTTCCTTATGGCTACACCTTC
CDR3: CSVEDLPYGYTF
length: 12
D: .
J: TRBJ1-2
V: TRBV29-1
size: .

DNA: TGTGCCAGTACCAATTCTTGGACAGGGTCGAACACTGAAGCTTTCTTT
CDR3: CASTNSWTGSNTEAFF
length: 16
D: TRBD1
J: TRBJ1-1
V: TRBV19
size: medium-sized

DNA: TGTGCCAGCAGTTTTTGGGGACAGGGGGATCAAGAGACCCAGTACTTC
CDR3: CASSFWGQGDQETQYF
length: 16
D: TRBD1
J: TRBJ2-5
V: TRBV28
size: .

DNA: TGTGCCTGGAGAGAGACAGGTCGGGGGACCCAGTACTTC
CDR3: CAWRETGRGTQYF
length: 13
D: .
J: TRBJ2-5
V: TRBV30
size: .

DNA: TGTGCCAGCAGCTTGGGTGGACAGGGGGACCAGCCCCAGCATTTT
CDR3: CASSLGGQGDQPQHF
length: 15
D: TRBD1
J: TRBJ1-5
V: TRBV11-3
size: medium-sized

DNA: TGTGCCAGCAGTGGACTAGCGGGAGGACGATCGGGGTCGTCTTACGAGCAGTACTTC
CDR3: CASSGLAGGRSGSSYEQYF
length: 19
D: TRBD2
J: TRBJ2-7
V: TRBV28
size: .

DNA: TGTGCCAGCAGTGTCGTAGCGGGCCGCTACAATGAGCAGTTCTTC
CDR3: CASSVVAGRYNEQFF
length: 15
D: TRBD2
J: TRBJ2-1
V: TRBV28
size: .

DNA: TGTGCCAGCAGCGAGACAGGGGGGAACACTGAAGCTTTCTTT
CDR3: CASSETGGNTEAFF
length: 14
D: TRBD1
J: TRBJ1-1
V: TRBV2
size: .

DNA: TGCGCCAGCAGCCCGAATCACGCGGCGGCGAACACCGGGGAGCTGTTTTTT
CDR3: CASSPNHAAANTGELFF
length: 17
D: .
J: TRBJ2-2
V: TRBV5-1
size: .

DNA: TGTGCCAGCACCCCACATGCGAACATTGAAGCTTTCTTT
CDR3: CASTPHANIEAFF
length: 13
D: .
J: TRBJ1-1
V: TRBV6-8
size: .

DNA: TGTGCCTGGAGCGGACAGCCCCTGGGAAGCAATCAGCCCCAGCATTTT
CDR3: CAWSGQPLGSNQPQHF
length: 16
D: .
J: TRBJ1-5
V: TRBV30
size: .

DNA: TGTGCCACCAGCAGGGGACAGGAGGGTGAAAAACTGTTTTTT
CDR3: CATSRGQEGEKLFF
length: 14
D: TRBD1
J: TRBJ1-4
V: TRBV15
size: .

DNA: TGTGCCAGTAGTATATTAGGTAATTCTGGGGCCAACGTCCTGACTTTC
CDR3: CASSILGNSGANVLTF
length: 16
D: .
J: TRBJ2-6
V: TRBV19
size: once

DNA: TGTGCCAGCAGTGATGGGACAGGGGCAATCTACGAGCAGTACTTC
CDR3: CASSDGTGAIYEQYF
length: 15
D: TRBD1
J: TRBJ2-7
V: TRBV2
size: .

DNA: TGTGCCAGCACTACATTCCAGGCCGGGGGCACTGAAGCTTTCTTT
CDR3: CASTTFQAGGTEAFF
length: 15
D: .
J: TRBJ1-1
V: TRBV12-5
size: .

DNA: TGTGCCAGCAGTTACTCGAGGCCGGGATTTAACTATGGCTACACCTTC
CDR3: CASSYSRPGFNYGYTF
length: 16
D: .
J: TRBJ1-2
V: TRBV6-8
size: .

DNA: TGTGCCAGCAGTAAATCCCTCTACGAGCAGTACTTC
CDR3: CASSKSLYEQYF
length: 12
D: .
J: TRBJ2-7
V: TRBV6-9
size: .

DNA: TGTGCCACCTCGCAGATTAACTATGGCTACACCTTC
CDR3: CATSQINYGYTF
length: 12
D: .
J: TRBJ1-2
V: TRBV19
size: .

DNA: TGTGCCAGAAGACGGACTGGAAACACCATATATTTT
CDR3: CARRRTGNTIYF
length: 12
D: .
J: TRBJ1-3
V: TRBV19
size: .

DNA: TGTGCCAGCAGTCGAATCGACAGAATCTACAATGAGCAGTTCTTC
CDR3: CASSRIDRIYNEQFF
length: 15
D: .
J: TRBJ2-1
V: TRBV28
size: .

DNA: TGTGCCAGCAGTTCAAGCTTGAGGGGCCTGAGCAATCAGCCCCAGCATTTT
CDR3: CASSSSLRGLSNQPQHF
length: 17
D: .
J: TRBJ1-5
V: TRBV28
size: .

DNA: TGTGCCAGCAGCCAAGGAGTAGTCTCTGGAAACACCATATATTTT
CDR3: CASSQGVVSGNTIYF
length: 15
D: .
J: TRBJ1-3
V: TRBV11-3
size: few

DNA: TGTGCCAGCAGGGGCCACACAGAGTACGAGCAGTACTTC
CDR3: CASRGHTEYEQYF
length: 13
D: .
J: TRBJ2-7
V: TRBV28
size: .

DNA: TGTGCCAGCAGTACCTTGACAGGGGCCGTTCACGAGCAGTACTTC
CDR3: CASSTLTGAVHEQYF
length: 15
D: TRBD1
J: TRBJ2-7
V: TRBV28
size: .

DNA: TGTGCCAGCAGTTTACTGTCTGGCGATGAGCAGTTCTTC
CDR3: CASSLLSGDEQFF
length: 13
D: .
J: TRBJ2-1
V: TRBV27
size: .

DNA: TGTGCCAGCAGTTACGACGGGACGGCACAAGAGACCCAGTACTTC
CDR3: CASSYDGTAQETQYF
length: 15
D: .
J: TRBJ2-5
V: TRBV6-8
size: .

DNA: TGTGCCTGGAGTGTCCAGGGGGGATATAGCAATCAGCCCCAGCATTTT
CDR3: CAWSVQGGYSNQPQHF
length: 16
D: TRBD1
J: TRBJ1-5
V: TRBV30
size: .

DNA: TGTGCCAGCACCTTCGGACTAGCGGGAGGCCTCAACTACAATGAGCAGTTCTTC
CDR3: CASTFGLAGGLNYNEQFF
length: 18
D: TRBD2
J: TRBJ2-1
V: TRBV6-8
size: .

DNA: TGTGCCACCAGCTGGGGAGGGCACTCCATGAACACTGAAGCTTTCTTT
CDR3: CATSWGGHSMNTEAFF
length: 16
D: .
J: TRBJ1-1
V: TRBV15
size: medium-sized

DNA: TGCGCCAGCAGCTTGGCCGGGCAGGGGATCAGCTATGGCTACACCTTC
CDR3: CASSLAGQGISYGYTF
length: 16
D: .
J: TRBJ1-2
V: TRBV5-1
size: .

DNA: TGCGCCAGCAGCCGGACAGGGGGCAATGACGCTGAAGCTTTCTTT
CDR3: CASSRTGGNDAEAFF
length: 15
D: .
J: TRBJ1-1
V: TRBV1
size: .

DNA: TGCAGCGTTTATACCGGGACTAGCGAAAATACGCAGTATTTT
CDR3: CSVYTGTSENTQYF
length: 14
D: TRBD2
J: TRBJ2-3
V: TRBV29-1
size: .

DNA: TGTGCCATCAAACCCGCCAGCAACTATGGCTACACCTTC
CDR3: CAIKPASNYGYTF
length: 13
D: .
J: TRBJ1-2
V: TRBV6-8
size: few

DNA: TGCGCCAGCAGCCCAGAGACTAGCGGGAGGGGGACCCAGTACTTC
CDR3: CASSPETSGRGTQYF
length: 15
D: .
J: TRBJ2-5
V: TRBV1
size: .

DNA: TGTGCCAGCAGTTGGTCGGGGAATCAGCCCCAGCATTTT
CDR3: CASSWSGNQPQHF
length: 13
D: .
J: TRBJ1-5
V: TRBV8-2
size: .

DNA: TGTGCCAGCAGACTAGCGGGAGGGCCACAGGAGCAGTTCTTC
CDR3: CASRLAGGPQEQFF
length: 14
D: TRBD2
J: TRBJ2-1
V: TRBV6-8
size: .

DNA: TGTGCCAGCAGCTCGGTGACAGGGAAAGAGACCCAGTACTTC
CDR3: CASSSVTGKETQYF
length: 14
D: TRBD1
J: TRBJ2-5
V: TRBV11-3
size: .

DNA: TGTGCCAGCAGCTTTTGGACCTCAACGGGAGATACGCAGTATTTT
CDR3: CASSFWTSTGDTQYF
length: 15
D: .
J: TRBJ2-3
V: TRBV11-3
size: .

DNA: TGTGCCAGCAGCCTCGGGAGCGGGGGACCCTACGAGCAGTACTTC
CDR3: CASSLGSGGPYEQYF
length: 15
D: TRBD2
J: TRBJ2-7
V: TRBV28
size: medium-sized

DNA: TGTGCCAGCAGCTTAGGGACAGGAGGGATCGTAGAGACCCAGTACTTC
CDR3: CASSLGTGGIVETQYF
length: 16
D: .
J: TRBJ2-5
V: TRBV11-3
size: .

DNA: TGTGCCAGCTCACCTGGAACTAGCTACGAGCAGTACTTC
CDR3: CASSPGTSYEQYF
length: 13
D: .
J: TRBJ2-7
V: TRBV18
size: .

DNA: TGTGCCAGCAGCCTACTAGGGGGCGATCAGCCCCAGCATTTT
CDR3: CASSLLGGDQPQHF
length: 14
D: TRBD1
J: TRBJ1-5
V: TRBV16
size: .